Listed below are T cell receptor beta chains from one sample, sequenced in a study of blood T cell repertoires in COVID-19. Data came from immunoSEQ multiplex PCR; TCRdb stores just in-frame clones and leaves some out. The sample lists about 140,000 clones; roughly 80% were seen once. The sequenced material came from peripheral blood. All receptors derive from an older woman with acute or convalescent COVID-19. CDR3s include the opening cysteine and the closing phenylalanine or tryptophan. The D gene is left open where the match is weak. Rows give clone size only sometimes, using once, few, many, or a class for an expanded clone.

J gene,V gene,D gene,clone size,CDR3 DNA,CDR3 protein
TRBJ2-7,TRBV20-1,-,-,TGCAGTGCTACCCGTCGCGAGCAGTACTTC,CSATRREQYF
TRBJ2-7,TRBV7-3,-,-,TGTGCCAGCAGCTTAGACTGGGCTAGCAACGAGCAGTACTTC,CASSLDWASNEQYF
TRBJ2-7,TRBV5-1,-,once,TGCGCCAGCAGCTTGGCCGGGGCGGGATCCTACGAGCAGTACTTC,CASSLAGAGSYEQYF
TRBJ2-3,TRBV10-3,TRBD2,-,TGTGCCATCAGCCTACTAGCGCCCACAGATACGCAGTATTTT,CAISLLAPTDTQYF
TRBJ1-2,TRBV10-3,-,-,TGTGCCATCAGCCTGGACTTCTATGGCTACACCTTC,CAISLDFYGYTF
TRBJ1-4,TRBV6-5,-,-,TGTGCCAGCAGGCCCGACTGGGCAACTAATGAAAAACTGTTTTTT,CASRPDWATNEKLFF
TRBJ1-1,TRBV7-9,-,-,TGTGCCAGCAGCTCCTCCGGGACAACCGGCACTGAAGCTTTCTTT,CASSSSGTTGTEAFF
TRBJ1-1,TRBV6-4,-,once,TGTGCCGTTAGAATGACAGATGACACTGAAGCTTTCTTT,CAVRMTDDTEAFF
TRBJ2-7,TRBV7-9,TRBD1,-,TGTGCCAGCAGCAAAATGCGGGACAGGGGATACGAGCAGTACTTC,CASSKMRDRGYEQYF
TRBJ1-1,TRBV7-9,TRBD1,-,TGTGCCAGCAGCTTAAGGCAGGGGGGCGAAGCTTTCTTT,CASSLRQGGEAFF
TRBJ1-6,TRBV5-3,-,-,TGTGCCAGAAGCCGCCTCGCCCGGGAGAATAATTCACCCCTCCACTTT,CARSRLARENNSPLHF
TRBJ2-7,TRBV15,-,-,TGTGCCACCAGCAGAGGACTTCGGAGGGACGAGCAGTACTTC,CATSRGLRRDEQYF
TRBJ1-2,TRBV6-5,TRBD1,-,TGTGCCAGCAGTTACACCAAGGACAGGGGCGGTGGCTACACCTTC,CASSYTKDRGGGYTF
TRBJ1-4,TRBV7-9,-,-,TGTGCCAGCAGCTCCTATGGGCTTGCAACTAATGAAAAACTGTTTTTT,CASSSYGLATNEKLFF
TRBJ2-5,TRBV7-2,TRBD2,-,TGTGCCAGCAGTCCACGGGAGGGCCGCCAAGAGACCCAGTACTTC,CASSPREGRQETQYF
TRBJ2-1,TRBV25-1,TRBD2,few,TGTGCCAGCAGTGAATTCGGGAGCGGGAGGAAGTATGAGCAGTTCTTC,CASSEFGSGRKYEQFF
TRBJ2-7,TRBV19,TRBD1,few,TGTGCCAGTAGTCCTCGACAGGGAATCGACGAGCAGTACTTC,CASSPRQGIDEQYF
TRBJ2-1,TRBV28,-,few,TGTGCCAGCAGTTTTCCCAGAGCGGAGCAGTTCTTC,CASSFPRAEQFF
TRBJ2-1,TRBV24-1,-,-,TGTGCCACCAGAAAGACTGCATACAATGAGCAGTTCTTC,CATRKTAYNEQFF
TRBJ1-5,TRBV5-1,-,-,TGCGCCAGCAGCTTCAGCAAGCCCCCCGACATGGATCAGCCCCAGCATTTT,CASSFSKPPDMDQPQHF
TRBJ2-7,TRBV29-1,-,few,TGCAGCGTTGGGCGGACAGAAAGGTACGAGCAGTACTTC,CSVGRTERYEQYF
TRBJ2-1,TRBV7-8,TRBD2,-,TGTGCCAGCAGCACTAGCGCTTCCTACAATGAGCAGTTCTTC,CASSTSASYNEQFF
TRBJ1-5,TRBV30,-,-,TGTGCCTGGAGTGTAGCGGGGATGGGGCCCCAGCATTTT,CAWSVAGMGPQHF
TRBJ1-6,TRBV3-1/TRBV3-2,-,once,TGTGCCAGCGGCCCCTCTCAGGGGAATTCACCCCTCCACTTT,CASGPSQGNSPLHF
TRBJ2-7,TRBV5-1,TRBD2,few,TGCGCCAGCAGCTTTCTAGCGGGAGAGTTGTACGAGCAGTACTTC,CASSFLAGELYEQYF
TRBJ2-7,TRBV2,-,-,TGTGCCAGCAGGTCGGCGGGCTACGAGCAGTACTTC,CASRSAGYEQYF
TRBJ2-2,TRBV28,-,-,TGTGCCAGCAGTGACGGGGTTCCCGGGGAGCTGTTTTTT,CASSDGVPGELFF
TRBJ2-5,TRBV3-1/TRBV3-2,TRBD1,few,TGTGCCAGCAGCTCCAAGGACAGGGTTCGCTCGGAGACCCAGTACTTC,CASSSKDRVRSETQYF
TRBJ2-1,TRBV24-1,TRBD1,-,TGTGCCACCAAACCCCCAGGGGGTAATAACAATGAGCAGTTCTTC,CATKPPGGNNNEQFF
TRBJ2-2,TRBV19,TRBD2,-,TGTGCCAGTAGTGGTGGGAGCGGGAGGAACACCGGGGAGCTGTTTTTT,CASSGGSGRNTGELFF
TRBJ2-2,TRBV19,TRBD2,-,TGTGCCAGTACCCACTCGGGGGGCACCGGGGAGCTGTTTTTT,CASTHSGGTGELFF
TRBJ1-1,TRBV9,TRBD1,-,TGTGCCAGCAGCGTAGGGCATTCAGGGGGCTTTACTGAAGCTTTCTTT,CASSVGHSGGFTEAFF
TRBJ2-7,TRBV27,-,-,TGTGCCAGCAGTTTATACGTAGATTCCTACGAGCAGTACTTC,CASSLYVDSYEQYF
TRBJ2-7,TRBV18,-,-,TGTGCCAGCTCACCCGGTAGGGACTCGTCGGGGCAGTACTTC,CASSPGRDSSGQYF
TRBJ1-2,TRBV28,-,-,TGTGCCAGCAGTTGGTACGAGGGTTCCTTGGGCTACACCTTC,CASSWYEGSLGYTF
TRBJ2-1,TRBV7-2,-,-,TGTGCCAGCAGCTTAGCGTCGGTCGCCTCCTACAATGAGCAGTTCTTC,CASSLASVASYNEQFF
TRBJ1-3,TRBV7-2,-,few,TGTGCCAGCAGCTTAGCTGTCCAAGGAGGCTCTGGAAACACCATATATTTT,CASSLAVQGGSGNTIYF
TRBJ2-1,TRBV28,TRBD2,-,TGTGCCAGCAGTTCTCCTGTTAGCGGGAGATTGTACAATGAGCAGTTCTTC,CASSSPVSGRLYNEQFF
TRBJ2-2,TRBV7-3,TRBD2,once,TGTGCCAGCAGGGAAGCGGGGAGCACCGGGGAGCTGTTTTTT,CASREAGSTGELFF
TRBJ2-3,TRBV4-1,TRBD2,-,TGCGCCAGCAGCCCGCGGACTAGCGGGAGGGTTGAAGATACGCAGTATTTT,CASSPRTSGRVEDTQYF
TRBJ2-1,TRBV6-6,-,once,TGTGCCAGCAGTTACTCGAGAGGCAATGAGCAGTTCTTC,CASSYSRGNEQFF
TRBJ1-5,TRBV3-1/TRBV3-2,TRBD1,once,TGTGCCAGCAGCCAAGATTCGGGACAGGTAAGCTATAGCAATCAGCCCCAGCATTTT,CASSQDSGQVSYSNQPQHF
TRBJ1-4,TRBV28,TRBD1,-,TGTGCCAGCCTCAGGGGGTATAATGAAAAACTGTTTTTT,CASLRGYNEKLFF
TRBJ2-2,TRBV19,-,-,TGTGCCAGTAGTATTTTCGGGGATTGGTTTACCGGGGAGCTGTTTTTT,CASSIFGDWFTGELFF
TRBJ2-7,TRBV28,TRBD1,-,TGTGCCAGCAGTTTAGGGGGACAGCGCCACTCCTACGAGCAGTACTTC,CASSLGGQRHSYEQYF
TRBJ2-7,TRBV2,TRBD1,-,TGTGCCAGCAGTGTGGGACCGGGACAGGGGTCCTACGAGCAGTACTTC,CASSVGPGQGSYEQYF
TRBJ1-5,TRBV28,TRBD1,few,TGTGCCAGCAGGGGATTACAGGGGGGAGATCAGCCCCAGCATTTT,CASRGLQGGDQPQHF
TRBJ2-3,TRBV7-2,-,-,TGTGCCAGCAGCTTAAAGCGGAGACGCACAGATACGCAGTATTTT,CASSLKRRRTDTQYF